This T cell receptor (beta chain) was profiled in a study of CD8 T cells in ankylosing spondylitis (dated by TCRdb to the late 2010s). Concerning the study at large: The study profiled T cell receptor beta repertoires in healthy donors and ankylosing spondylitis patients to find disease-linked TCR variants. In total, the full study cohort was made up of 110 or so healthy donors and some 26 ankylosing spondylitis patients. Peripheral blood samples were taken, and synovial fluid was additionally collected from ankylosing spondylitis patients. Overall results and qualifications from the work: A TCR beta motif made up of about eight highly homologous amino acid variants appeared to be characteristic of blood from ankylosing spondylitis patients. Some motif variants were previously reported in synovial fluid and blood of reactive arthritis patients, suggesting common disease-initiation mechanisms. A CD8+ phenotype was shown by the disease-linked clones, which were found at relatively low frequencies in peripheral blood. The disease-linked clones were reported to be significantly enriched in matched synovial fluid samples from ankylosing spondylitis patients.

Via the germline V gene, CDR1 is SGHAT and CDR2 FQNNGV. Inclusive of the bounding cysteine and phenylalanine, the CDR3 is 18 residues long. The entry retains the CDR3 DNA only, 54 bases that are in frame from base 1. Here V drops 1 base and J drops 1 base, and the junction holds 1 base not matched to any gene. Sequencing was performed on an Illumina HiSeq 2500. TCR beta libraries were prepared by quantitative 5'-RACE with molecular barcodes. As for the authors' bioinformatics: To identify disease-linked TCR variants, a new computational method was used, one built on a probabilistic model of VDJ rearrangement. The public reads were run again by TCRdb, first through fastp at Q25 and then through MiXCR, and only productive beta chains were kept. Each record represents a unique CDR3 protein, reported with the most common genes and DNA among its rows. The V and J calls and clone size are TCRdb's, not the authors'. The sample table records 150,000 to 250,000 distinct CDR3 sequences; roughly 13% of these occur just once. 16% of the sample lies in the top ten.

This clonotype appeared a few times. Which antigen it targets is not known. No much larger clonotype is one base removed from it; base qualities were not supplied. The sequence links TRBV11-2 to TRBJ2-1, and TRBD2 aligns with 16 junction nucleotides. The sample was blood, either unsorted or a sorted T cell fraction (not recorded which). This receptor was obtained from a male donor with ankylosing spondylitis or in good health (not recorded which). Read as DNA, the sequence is TGTGCCAGCAGCTTAGGGGGACTAGCGGGAGGGTCCTACAATGAGCAGTTCTTC. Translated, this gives CASSLGGLAGGSYNEQFF.